This note documents a single T cell receptor beta chain sequence. What it recognizes is unknown. These data originate in a study of radiotherapy plus CTLA-4 blockade in lung cancer. Findings and limits, study-wide: Dynamics of early blood T cell clones, together with interferon-beta, were reportedly the best predictors of response. Blood-borne expansion of tumor-derived TCR clones followed radiotherapy plus ipilimumab.

The study gave focal radiation plus ipilimumab CTLA-4 blockade to patients with chemo-refractory metastatic non-small-cell lung cancer. Germline V CDR1 and CDR2: KGHSH, LQKENI. Trimming cost V 6 bases and J 0 bases, with 9 bases left between them. The CDR3 covers 14 residues. Method: immunoSEQ multiplex PCR; TCRdb's copy keeps in-frame clones and lacks some. The sample carries about 45,000 clones, around 69% recorded once. The chain recombines TRBV18 with TRBJ1-5; D gene unclear. The receptor comes from a human donor with non-small cell lung cancer who had stable disease on radiotherapy plus ipilimumab. The sequences come from peripheral blood, collected from a patient treated with radiotherapy plus ipilimumab. CDR3 in DNA: TGTGCCAGCTCTCCAACGAATAGCAATCAGCCCCAGCATTTT. The encoded protein is CASSPTNSNQPQHF. The variable domain in full, with the rest retrieved from reference TRBV18 and TRBJ1-5, is NAGVMQNPRHLVRRRGQEARLRCSPMKGHSHVYWYRQLPEEGLKFMVYLQKENIIDESGMPKERFSAEFPKEGPSILRIQQVVRGDSAAYFCASSPTNSNQPQHFGDGTRLSIL.